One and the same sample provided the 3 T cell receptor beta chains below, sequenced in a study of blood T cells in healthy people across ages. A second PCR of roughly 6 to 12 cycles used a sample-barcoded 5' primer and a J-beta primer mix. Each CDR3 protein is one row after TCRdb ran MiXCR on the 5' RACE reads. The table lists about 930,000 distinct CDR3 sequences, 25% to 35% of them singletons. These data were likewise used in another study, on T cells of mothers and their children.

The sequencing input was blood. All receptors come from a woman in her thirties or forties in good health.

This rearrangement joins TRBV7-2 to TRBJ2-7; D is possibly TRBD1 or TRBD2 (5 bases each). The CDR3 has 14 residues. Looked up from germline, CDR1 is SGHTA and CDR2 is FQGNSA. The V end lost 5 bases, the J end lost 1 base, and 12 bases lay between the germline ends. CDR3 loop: CASSTGPSSYEQYF. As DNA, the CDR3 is TGTGCCAGCAGCACGGGACCGAGTTCCTACGAGCAGTACTTC.

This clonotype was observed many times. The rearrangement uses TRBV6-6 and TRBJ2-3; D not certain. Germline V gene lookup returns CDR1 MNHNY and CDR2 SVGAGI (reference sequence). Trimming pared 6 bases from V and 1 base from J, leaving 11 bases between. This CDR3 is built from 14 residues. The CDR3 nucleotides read TGTGCCAGCAGCTTAGATCGCCGCACAGATACGCAGTATTTT. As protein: CASSLDRRTDTQYF.

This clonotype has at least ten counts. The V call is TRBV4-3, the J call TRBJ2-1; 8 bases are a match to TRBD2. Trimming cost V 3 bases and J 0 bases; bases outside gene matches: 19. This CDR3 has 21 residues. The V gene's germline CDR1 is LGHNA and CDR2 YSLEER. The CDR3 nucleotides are TGCGCCAGCAGCCAGCAAACAATGGCGGGGGGCCACCAGAGCTCCTACAATGAGCAGTTCTTC. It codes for CASSQQTMAGGHQSSYNEQFF.